This T cell receptor (beta chain) was captured by sequencing in a study of Ad26.COV2.S vaccination and SARS-CoV-2 variants. On the study more broadly: Once or twice, 56 days apart, Ad26.COV2.S was delivered intramuscularly.

Germline CDR1 is SGHNT and CDR2 is YYREEE (reference sequence). The CDR3 length is 16 residues. Losses at the gene ends were 0 bases for V and 6 bases for J; bases not matched to a gene: 6. Treatment in this sample: 15 to 20 received Ad26.COV2.S at low or high dose, single or two shots; five or six received placebo; per-sample allocation not given. Sampling occurred on day 63 after the first vaccine or placebo injection. In Boston, the donor was an adult between 18-55 years of age. Study-level points and caveats: Spike-specific TCR breadth in vaccine recipients exceeded that seen in placebo recipients.

In the case of this clone: Its antigen is unknown.

The table came from immunoSEQ multiplex PCR; TCRdb's copy has only in-frame clones and leaves some out. The data show 200,000 to 250,000 clones, approximately 90% seen once. The V and J genes are TRBV5-4 and TRBJ1-6; 7 nucleotides align to TRBD1. The sample in question was peripheral blood, obtained in a trial of Ad26.COV2.S vaccine versus placebo. The origin of this receptor is a person between 18 and 59 years old who received the Ad26.COV2.S COVID-19 vaccine or a placebo. CDR3 amino acids: CASSLARQGSNSPLHF. In nucleotides, the CDR3 is TGTGCCAGCAGCTTGGCAAGACAGGGTTCTAATTCACCCCTCCACTTT.